This is a list of T cell receptor beta chains from one sample in a study of beta chain features in type 1 diabetes. The data were produced by immunoSEQ multiplex PCR, yet TCRdb's version contains in-frame clones alone and is incomplete. The repertoire has roughly 250,000 clones, roughly 9.6% of them found once; the top ten carry less than 0.035%. The source material was naive CD4+ T cells from blood. The receptors originated from a young woman in good health. Each CDR3 is given with its conserved first and last residue.

V gene	J gene	CDR3 protein
TRBV19	TRBJ2-7	CASSRLGEGLYEQYF
TRBV25-1	TRBJ1-3	CASSDTGQGISGNTIYF
TRBV7-2	TRBJ1-1	CASSLALRSTEAFF
TRBV5-4	TRBJ1-1	CASSLGGQRNEAFF
TRBV9	TRBJ2-1	CASSVGQYNEQFF
TRBV6-5	TRBJ1-1	CATTGNTEAFF
TRBV27	TRBJ2-7	CASSSGGRGYEQYF
TRBV30	TRBJ2-1	CAWSVGVLPYNEQFF
TRBV7-6	TRBJ1-3	CASSLAVPGSGNTIYF
TRBV5-4	TRBJ2-1	CASSLPGLEDNNEQFF
TRBV6-5	TRBJ1-2	CASSYTGRGYTF
TRBV15	TRBJ1-1	CATSRDPDTEAFF
TRBV5-8	TRBJ1-1	CASSLARGRTSPMNTEAFF
TRBV19	TRBJ1-2	CASSDSLYGYTF
TRBV28	TRBJ1-1	CASSLIRGTEAFF
TRBV5-5	TRBJ1-1	CASSLGTAPKEAFF
TRBV5-1	TRBJ1-1	CASSFDRGLEAFF
TRBV7-9	TRBJ2-3	CASSAVPGQGDTDTQYF
TRBV18	TRBJ2-3	CASSPTLATGADTQYF
TRBV7-9	TRBJ1-1	CASSRGTGIFLNTEAFF
TRBV10-3	TRBJ1-1	CAISGRQEGTEAFF
TRBV18	TRBJ2-2	CASSPLALTGELFF